Shown below are 11 T cell receptor beta chains from a single sample sequenced in a study of T-cell reconstitution after alpha-beta-depleted transplantation in children. A library of TCRbeta sequences, prepared with unique molecular identifiers, was generated. Using its own MiXCR run on the PCR reads, TCRdb lists one record per CDR3 protein. Among about 360,000 distinct CDR3 sequences listed, about an eighth were seen once. Here the sequenced sample was PBMCs, taken from the stem cell graft. The source is a human donor who donated a stem cell graft to a child with Fanconi anemia.

The V and J genes are TRBV5-1 and TRBJ2-2; 7 nucleotides align to TRBD2. V shed 1 base, J shed 1 base, and the junction held 1 base outside the gene matches. This CDR3 has 15 amino acids. Germline CDR1 SGHRS, CDR2 YFSETQ. The DNA for the CDR3 is TGCGCCAGCAGCTTGCCGGGGGGGAACACCGGGGAGCTGTTTTTT. Its protein is CASSLPGGNTGELFF.

The table lists this clonotype with many counts. The chain joins TRBV7-9 to TRBJ2-7; 7 bases agree with TRBD1. The CDR3 spans 14 residues. The junction had 6 bases not matched to a gene; V was cut back by 5 bases and J by 2 bases. Germline assignment: CDR1 SEHNR and CDR2 FQNEAQ (reference sequence). The chain's CDR3 is CASSPTGQTYEQYF. CDR3 bases: TGTGCCAGCAGCCCAACGGGACAGACCTACGAGCAGTACTTC.

V gene TRBV20-1 combines with J gene TRBJ1-1; 7 nucleotides line up with TRBD1. Trimming removed 0 bases from V and 6 bases from J; junction bases left unmatched: 7. The CDR3 is 14 residues long. Germline-derived CDR1 and CDR2 are DFQATT and SNEGSKA (reference sequence). The CDR3 DNA reads TGCAGTGCTAGAGAGATTGACAGGGCGCCTGAAGCTTTCTTT. This translates into CSAREIDRAPEAFF.

The genes are TRBV5-1 and TRBJ2-1; 7 bases fit TRBD2. With V trimmed by 1 base and J by 5 bases, 12 bases remained unmatched. This CDR3 contains 17 residues. Germline-derived CDR1 and CDR2 are SGHRS and YFSETQ. The CDR3 sequence: CASSLRNTGGFHNEQFF. CDR3 nucleotide sequence: TGCGCCAGCAGCTTGCGTAATACGGGGGGTTTCCACAATGAGCAGTTCTTC.

The genes are TRBV5-1 and TRBJ2-5; possibly TRBD2 for D (6 bases). Trimming shortened V by 1 base and J by 3 bases, and 16 bases separated the two germline ends. This CDR3 is built from 16 residues. From germline, CDR1 is SGHRS and CDR2 YFSETQ. This chain's CDR3 is CASSLSGRSGEETQYF. The DNA of the CDR3 is TGCGCCAGCAGCTTGTCGGGGAGGTCAGGAGAAGAGACCCAGTACTTC.

This clonotype was counted between two and nine times. V and J are TRBV20-1 and TRBJ2-3; D possibly corresponds to TRBD2 (5 bases). There are 15 residues in the CDR3. Germline V gene sequence: CDR1 DFQATT, CDR2 SNEGSKA (reference sequence). V gave up 0 bases and J gave up 6 bases, with 16 bases separating them. CDR3 bases: TGCAGTGCTAGAGATTCGGGAAAAATCAGGGATACGCAGTATTTT. It codes for CSARDSGKIRDTQYF.

This clonotype occurred a few times. J is TRBJ1-2 and V is TRBV12-3 or TRBV12-4, with D perhaps matching TRBD1 (5 bases). This CDR3 is 13 amino acids long. Trimming took off 7 bases at V and 8 bases at J, with 17 bases between the two ends. The CDR3 loop reads CASTLGAPWGYTF. The CDR3 DNA is TGTGCCAGCACCCTAGGGGCACCGTGGGGCTACACCTTC.

This clonotype was seen more than once but under ten times. The genes are TRBV6-2 or TRBV6-3 and TRBJ1-1; no clear D. This CDR3 comprises 13 residues. V lost 8 bases and J lost 2, with 12 bases in between. Germline lookup yields CDR1 MNHEY and CDR2 SVGEGT. DNA for the CDR3: TGTGCCAGCTCTAATCCAGTAAACACTGAAGCTTTCTTT. Amino acids: CASSNPVNTEAFF.

The chain recombines TRBV20-1 with TRBJ2-1; TRBD2 aligns across 11 bases. Looked up from germline, CDR1 is DFQATT and CDR2 is SNEGSKA (reference sequence). The CDR3 is 14 residues long. Unmatched junction bases numbered 5, after V lost 5 bases and J lost 5 bases. CDR3 loop: CSAPGTSGHNEQFF. The CDR3 region has the DNA TGCAGTGCTCCCGGGACTAGCGGTCACAATGAGCAGTTCTTC.

In DNA, the CDR3 is TGTGCCAGCAGCCGTACCGGACAGTGGGATAGCACAGATACGCAGTATTTT. Translated: CASSRTGQWDSTDTQYF. This rearrangement joins TRBV7-9 to TRBJ2-3, with a weak D call TRBD1 (6 bases). V was cut by 5 bases and J by 0 bases, with 18 bases left in between. Germline CDR1 and CDR2: SEHNR and FQNEAQ (reference sequence). CDR3 length equals 17 residues.

With respect to this clonotype: Likely a read error: the CDR3 ends without its conserved phenylalanine or tryptophan. The genes are TRBV12-3 or TRBV12-4 and TRBJ2-1; perhaps TRBD2 as D (5 bases). V lost 9 bases and J lost 0, with 18 bases in between. This CDR3 comprises 16 residues. The CDR3 spells CASLESRGLSYNEQFS. CDR3 bases: TGTGCCAGTTTAGAGTCCCGGGGTCTCTCCTACAATGAGCAGTTCTCC.